Below are 19 T cell receptor beta chains sequenced from a single sample in a study of shared clonotypes between healthy human individuals. The protocol was immunoSEQ multiplex PCR, while the TCRdb copy is restricted to in-frame clones and leaves out a portion. This sample has 2,500,000 or so clones, with around nine tenths found just once. Sequenced sample: naive CD4+ T cells sorted from blood. Subset: CD45RA+ positively selected. The receptors here all came from a man aged 18 to 35 in good health.

The V and J genes are TRBV4-3 and TRBJ1-4, with D perhaps TRBD1 (6 bases). From germline, CDR1 is LGHNA and CDR2 YSLEER. V was pared by 1 base and J by 8 bases, with 17 bases between. The CDR3 spans 16 residues. This CDR3 reads CASSQGDMGAIEKLFF. The DNA for the CDR3 is TGCGCCAGCAGCCAAGGAGATATGGGGGCGATAGAAAAACTGTTTTTT.

This sequence joins TRBV29-1 and TRBJ2-7, with 10 positions matching TRBD2. The CDR3 contains 15 residues. Per the germline V gene, CDR1 is SQVTM and CDR2 is ANQGSEA. V trimming: 4 bases; J trimming: 3 bases; junction bases outside the gene matches: 9. CDR3: CSVVTRTSGLYEQYF. CDR3 nucleotide sequence: TGCAGCGTTGTAACTCGGACTAGCGGACTCTACGAGCAGTACTTC.

This rearrangement joins TRBV29-1 to TRBJ1-3, with TRBD1 identical over 7 bases. Germline V lookup: CDR1 SQVTM, CDR2 ANQGSEA. CDR3 length: 12 residues. The ends lost 7 bases at V and 6 bases at J; junction bases unmatched: 6. Here the CDR3 DNA reads TGCAGCGCTCGACAGGGAGCAAACACCATATATTTT. Amino acids: CSARQGANTIYF.

The chain has TRBV5-4 and TRBJ1-4; TRBD1 might be the D (5 bases). The CDR3 has 13 residues. The V gene's germline CDR1 is SGHNT and CDR2 YYREEE (reference sequence). V lost 10 bases and J 9 bases, leaving 19 bases between the germline ends. In DNA form, the CDR3 reads TGTGCCTACGAGACGGGGGATACTCAAAAACTGTTTTTT. It translates to CAYETGDTQKLFF. The full variable domain, rest sourced from reference TRBV5-4 and TRBJ1-4, is ETGVTQSPTHLIKTRGQQVTLRCSSQSGHNTVSWYQQALGQGPQFIFQYYREEENGRGNFPPRFSGLQFPNYSSELNVNALELDDSALYLCAYETGDTQKLFFGSGTQLSVL.

The chain carries TRBV7-2 and TRBJ2-1; 11 bases are shared with TRBD2. Per the germline V gene, CDR1 is SGHTA and CDR2 is FQGNSA. This CDR3 contains 15 residues. The junction had 2 bases not matched to a gene; V was cut back by 5 bases and J by 2 bases. The CDR3 spells CASSAGLAAYNEQFF. The CDR3 bases are TGTGCCAGCAGCGCGGGACTAGCGGCCTACAATGAGCAGTTCTTC.

V is TRBV19 and J is TRBJ1-1; no clear D. The CDR3 has 12 amino acids. V was clipped by 5 bases and J by 7 bases, with 11 bases between them. CDR1 and CDR2 (germline): LNHDA, SQIVND (reference sequence). CDR3 sequence reads: CASSRKEGEAFF. CDR3 nucleotide sequence: TGTGCCAGTAGTCGTAAGGAAGGTGAAGCTTTCTTT.

The chain combines TRBV7-8 with TRBJ1-1, with D uncertain. The germline gives CDR1 SGHVS, CDR2 FQNEAQ. This CDR3 has 13 amino acids. Trimming removed 4 bases from V and 1 base from J, with 7 bases in between. CDR3 in DNA: TGTGCCAGCAGCTATACAGCGAACACTGAAGCTTTCTTT. This codes for CASSYTANTEAFF.

The chain uses TRBV5-1 and TRBJ2-5; D unresolved. Germline CDR1 is SGHRS and CDR2 is YFSETQ. Trimming removed 0 bases at V and 2 bases at J, with 8 bases between. This CDR3 has 14 amino acids. The CDR3 bases are TGCGCCAGCAGCTTGGCGGCACATCAAGAGACCCAGTACTTC. It is translated as CASSLAAHQETQYF.

Note on this clone: The junction differs from germline at one of its ends, possibly a read error. The chain recombines TRBV5-1 with TRBJ2-6, with D perhaps TRBD1 (5 bases). Germline CDR1 and CDR2: SGHRS and YFSETQ. The CDR3 totals 15 residues. The CDR3 sequence is CAGSLDSSGANVLTF. The CDR3 coding sequence is TGCGCCGGCAGCCTAGACAGCTCTGGGGCCAACGTCCTGACTTTC.

The table lists this clone with a few counts. The V gene is TRBV28, the J gene TRBJ2-4; D gene uncertain. V was clipped by 11 bases and J by 5 bases, with 22 bases between them. The CDR3 extends over 15 amino acids. Germline V CDR1 and CDR2: MDHEN, SYDVKM. CDR3 protein: CASYPWGAKENIQYF. In nucleotides, the CDR3 is TGTGCCTCATATCCTTGGGGTGCCAAGGAAAACATTCAGTACTTC.

This rearrangement joins TRBV11-1 to TRBJ1-1; 9 nucleotides match TRBD1. Germline loops: CDR1 SGHAT, CDR2 FQDESV (reference sequence). V was clipped by 5 bases and J by 4 bases; unmatched bases: 2. CDR3 length: 13 amino acids. The CDR3 DNA follows: TGTGCCAGCAGCACGGACAGGGGCACTGAAGCTTTCTTT. It yields the protein CASSTDRGTEAFF.

The chain recombines TRBV15 with TRBJ1-5, with D uncertain. V dropped 0 bases and J dropped 5 bases, with 5 bases sitting between them. Germline values: CDR1 LNHNV, CDR2 YYDKDF (reference sequence). The CDR3 consists of 13 residues. CDR3 in DNA: TGTGCCACCAGCAGAGATGAAGATCAGCCCCAGCATTTT. It translates to CATSRDEDQPQHF. The full variable domain, completed using reference TRBV15 and TRBJ1-5, is DAMVIQNPRYQVTQFGKPVTLSCSQTLNHNVMYWYQQKSSQAPKLLFHYYDKDFNNEADTPDNFQSRRPNTSFCFLDIRSPGLGDTAMYLCATSRDEDQPQHFGDGTRLSIL.

V usage is TRBV5-1 and J usage is TRBJ2-7; 8 nucleotides agree with TRBD2. V lost 6 bases, J lost 4 bases, and 9 bases stayed unmatched. Germline V gene sequence: CDR1 SGHRS, CDR2 YFSETQ. This CDR3 has 14 amino acids. CDR3 bases: TGCGCCAGCACCATTAGCGGGACTGGTTACGAGCAGTACTTC. Its translation is CASTISGTGYEQYF.

V gene TRBV10-1 combines with J gene TRBJ2-7; D perhaps matches TRBD1 (6 bases). CDR3 length: 14 residues. The germline V and J ends were trimmed by 2 bases and 0 bases, with 8 bases remaining between them. CDR1 is WNHNN, CDR2 SYGVQD, per germline (reference sequence). CDR3 residues: CASSETGNSYEQYF. CDR3 nucleotide sequence: TGCGCCAGCAGTGAGACAGGGAACTCCTACGAGCAGTACTTC.

The chain combines TRBV30 with TRBJ1-3; maybe TRBD1 (6 bases). The CDR3 spans 13 residues. The V gene's germline CDR1 is GTSNPN and CDR2 SVGIG (reference sequence). The V and J ends lost 5 bases and 2 bases respectively, with 10 bases between them. In DNA, the CDR3 is TGTGCCTGGGATACAGGGACTGGAAACACCATATATTTT. Protein sequence: CAWDTGTGNTIYF.

The V gene is TRBV5-1, the J gene TRBJ2-7; tentative D call: TRBD1 (5 bases). The germline gives CDR1 SGHRS, CDR2 YFSETQ. V lost 0 bases, J lost 3 bases, and 10 bases lay in between. CDR3 length equals 14 residues. DNA for the CDR3: TGCGCCAGCAGCTTGGGAGCAGGGAACTACGAGCAGTACTTC. Amino acid sequence: CASSLGAGNYEQYF.

In its sample, this clone was seen once. The genes are TRBV19 and TRBJ1-5, with 8 positions matching TRBD1. This CDR3 has 15 amino acids. The germline V gene encodes CDR1 LNHDA and CDR2 SQIVND (reference sequence). V dropped 5 bases and J dropped 2; count of bases not matched to a gene: 5. CDR3 region: CASSARGLGNQPQHF. The CDR3 DNA reads as TGTGCCAGTAGTGCCAGGGGGCTGGGCAATCAGCCCCAGCATTTT.

This clone showed up just once. The chain couples TRBV25-1 to TRBJ2-5; possible D gene TRBD1, 5 bases. The CDR3 runs 14 residues. Trimming cost V 7 bases and J 6 bases, with 18 bases left between them. CDR1 and CDR2 from the germline V gene are MGHDK and SYGVNS. The CDR3 sequence: CASTRPGIKKTQYF. Here the CDR3 DNA reads TGTGCCAGCACCCGCCCAGGGATTAAAAAGACCCAGTACTTC.

V gene TRBV2 combines with J gene TRBJ2-7; 7 bases are shared with TRBD1. The V and J ends lost 6 bases and 3 bases, in that order; junction bases with no gene match: 8. CDR1 is SNHLY and CDR2 is FYNNEI in the germline V gene. The CDR3 totals 14 residues. CDR3 DNA sequence: TGTGCCAGCAGGGCGGACAGGTCCCTCTACGAGCAGTACTTC. This encodes CASRADRSLYEQYF.